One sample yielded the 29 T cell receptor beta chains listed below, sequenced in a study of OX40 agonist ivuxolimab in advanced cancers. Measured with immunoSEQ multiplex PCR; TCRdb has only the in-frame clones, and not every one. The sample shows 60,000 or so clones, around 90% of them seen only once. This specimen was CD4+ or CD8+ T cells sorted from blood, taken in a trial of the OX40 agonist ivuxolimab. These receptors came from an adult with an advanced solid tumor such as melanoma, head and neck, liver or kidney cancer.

The DNA for the CDR3 is TGTGCCAGCAGTTCGACAGGGTCTCAGCCCCAGCATTTT. Its protein product is CASSSTGSQPQHF. V is TRBV6-6 and J is TRBJ1-5; 7 nucleotides match TRBD1. The CDR3 consists of 13 residues. From germline, CDR1 is MNHNY and CDR2 SVGAGI (reference sequence). The junction had 3 bases not matched to a gene; V was cut back by 4 bases and J by 6 bases.

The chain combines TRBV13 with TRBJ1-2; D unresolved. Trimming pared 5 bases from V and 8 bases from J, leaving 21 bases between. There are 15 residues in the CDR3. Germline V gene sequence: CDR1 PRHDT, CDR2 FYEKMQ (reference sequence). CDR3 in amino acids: CASSTRRPGIDGYTF. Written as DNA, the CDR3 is TGTGCCAGCAGCACTAGGAGGCCGGGTATCGACGGCTACACCTTC. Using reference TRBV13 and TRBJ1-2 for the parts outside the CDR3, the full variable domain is AAGVIQSPRHLIKEKRETATLKCYPIPRHDTVYWYQQGPGQDPQFLISFYEKMQSDKGSIPDRFSAQQFSDYHSELNMSSLELGDSALYFCASSTRRPGIDGYTFGSGTRLTVV.

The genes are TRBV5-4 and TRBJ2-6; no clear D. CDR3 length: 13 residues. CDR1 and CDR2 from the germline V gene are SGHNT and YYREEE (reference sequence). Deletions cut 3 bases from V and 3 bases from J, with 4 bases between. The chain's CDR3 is CASSSRGANVLTF. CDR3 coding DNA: TGTGCCAGCAGCTCGCGTGGGGCCAACGTCCTGACTTTC.

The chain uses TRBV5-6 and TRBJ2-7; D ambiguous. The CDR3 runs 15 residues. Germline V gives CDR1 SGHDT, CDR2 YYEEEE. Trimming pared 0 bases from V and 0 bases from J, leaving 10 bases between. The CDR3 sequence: CASSLGAGSSYEQYF. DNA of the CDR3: TGTGCCAGCAGCTTGGGGGCCGGTAGCTCCTACGAGCAGTACTTC. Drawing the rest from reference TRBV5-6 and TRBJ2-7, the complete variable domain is DAGVTQSPTHLIKTRGQQVTLRCSPKSGHDTVSWYQQALGQGPQFIFQYYEEEERQRGNFPDRFSGHQFPNYSSELNVNALLLGDSALYLCASSLGAGSSYEQYFGPGTRLTVT.

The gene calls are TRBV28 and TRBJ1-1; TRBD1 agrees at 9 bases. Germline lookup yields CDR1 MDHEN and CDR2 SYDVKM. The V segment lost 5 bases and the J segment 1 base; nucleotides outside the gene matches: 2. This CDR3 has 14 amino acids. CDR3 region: CASSEQGANTEAFF. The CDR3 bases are TGTGCCAGCAGTGAACAGGGGGCGAACACTGAAGCTTTCTTT.

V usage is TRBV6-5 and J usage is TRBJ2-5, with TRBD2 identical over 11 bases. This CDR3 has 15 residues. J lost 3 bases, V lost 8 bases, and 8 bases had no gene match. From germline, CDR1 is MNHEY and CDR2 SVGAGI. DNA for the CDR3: TGTGCCAGCCGACGATCGGGACTAGCGGAAGAGACCCAGTACTTC. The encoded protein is CASRRSGLAEETQYF.

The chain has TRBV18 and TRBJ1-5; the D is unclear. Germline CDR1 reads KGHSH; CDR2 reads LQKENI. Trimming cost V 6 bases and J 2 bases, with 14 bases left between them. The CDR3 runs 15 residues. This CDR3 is CASSVEIGGNQPQHF. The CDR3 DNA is TGTGCCAGCTCGGTCGAGATTGGGGGCAATCAGCCCCAGCATTTT.

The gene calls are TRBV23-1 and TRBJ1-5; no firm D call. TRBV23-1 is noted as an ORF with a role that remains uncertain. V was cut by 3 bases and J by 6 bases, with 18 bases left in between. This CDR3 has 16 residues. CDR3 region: CASSQGIQDYPQPQHF. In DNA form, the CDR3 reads TGCGCCAGCAGTCAGGGAATCCAGGATTATCCTCAGCCCCAGCATTTT.

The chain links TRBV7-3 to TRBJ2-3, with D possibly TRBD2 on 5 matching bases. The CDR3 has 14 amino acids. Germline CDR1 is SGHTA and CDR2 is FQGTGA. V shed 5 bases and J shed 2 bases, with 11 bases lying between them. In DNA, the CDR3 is TGTGCCAGCAGCCCCCGGGATTCCACAGATACGCAGTATTTT. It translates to CASSPRDSTDTQYF.

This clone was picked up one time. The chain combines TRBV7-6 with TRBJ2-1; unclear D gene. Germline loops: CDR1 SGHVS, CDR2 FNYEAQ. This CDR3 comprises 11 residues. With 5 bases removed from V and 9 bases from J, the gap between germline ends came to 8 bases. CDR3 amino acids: CASSGDPEQFF. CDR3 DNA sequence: TGTGCCAGCAGCGGAGACCCTGAGCAGTTCTTC.

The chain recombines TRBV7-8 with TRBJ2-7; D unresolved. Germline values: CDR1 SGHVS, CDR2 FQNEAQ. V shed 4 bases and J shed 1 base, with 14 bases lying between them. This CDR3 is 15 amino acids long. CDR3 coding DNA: TGTGCCAGCAGCTATATCCCAGGTGCTTCCTACGAGCAGTACTTC. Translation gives CASSYIPGASYEQYF.

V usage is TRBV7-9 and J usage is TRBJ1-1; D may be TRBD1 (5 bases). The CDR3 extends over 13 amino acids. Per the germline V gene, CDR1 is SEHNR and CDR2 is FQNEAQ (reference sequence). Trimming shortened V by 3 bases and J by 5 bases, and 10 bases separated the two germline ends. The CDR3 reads CASSLGTVTEAFF. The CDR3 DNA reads TGTGCCAGCAGCTTGGGGACGGTGACTGAAGCTTTCTTT.

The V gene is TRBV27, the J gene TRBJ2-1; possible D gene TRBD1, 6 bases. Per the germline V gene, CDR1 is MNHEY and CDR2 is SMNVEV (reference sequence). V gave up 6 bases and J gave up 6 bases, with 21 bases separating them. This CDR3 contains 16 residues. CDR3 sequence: CASSFIPGPRGNEQFF. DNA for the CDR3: TGTGCCAGCAGCTTTATACCGGGACCCAGGGGCAATGAGCAGTTCTTC.

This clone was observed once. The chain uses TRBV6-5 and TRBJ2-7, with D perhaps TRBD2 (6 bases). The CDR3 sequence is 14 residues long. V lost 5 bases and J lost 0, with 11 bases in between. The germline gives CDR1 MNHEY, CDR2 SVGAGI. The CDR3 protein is CASSRPGLSYEQYF. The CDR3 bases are TGTGCCAGCAGTAGGCCGGGACTCTCCTACGAGCAGTACTTC.

CDR3 sequence reads: CATSRGRQGGQPQHF. The CDR3 region has the DNA TGTGCCACCAGCAGAGGGAGACAGGGTGGGCAGCCCCAGCATTTT. The chain has TRBV15 and TRBJ1-5; TRBD1 aligns across 7 bases. This CDR3 spans 15 amino acids. Germline values: CDR1 LNHNV, CDR2 YYDKDF (reference sequence). The trim removed 1 base at V and 7 bases at J, leaving 7 bases unmatched.

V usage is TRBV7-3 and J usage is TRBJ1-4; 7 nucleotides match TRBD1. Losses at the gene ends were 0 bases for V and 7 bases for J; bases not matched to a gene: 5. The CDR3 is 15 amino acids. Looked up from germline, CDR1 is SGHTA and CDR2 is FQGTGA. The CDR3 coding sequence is TGTGCCAGCAGCTTAACAGGGGGCGCAGGTGAAAAACTGTTTTTT. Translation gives CASSLTGGAGEKLFF.

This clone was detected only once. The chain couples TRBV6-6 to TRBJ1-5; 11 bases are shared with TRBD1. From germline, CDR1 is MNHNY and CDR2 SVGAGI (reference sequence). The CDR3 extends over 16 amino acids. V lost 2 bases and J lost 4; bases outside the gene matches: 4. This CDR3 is CASSYLDRGRNQPQHF. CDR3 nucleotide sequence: TGTGCCAGCAGTTACCTGGACAGGGGGCGAAATCAGCCCCAGCATTTT.

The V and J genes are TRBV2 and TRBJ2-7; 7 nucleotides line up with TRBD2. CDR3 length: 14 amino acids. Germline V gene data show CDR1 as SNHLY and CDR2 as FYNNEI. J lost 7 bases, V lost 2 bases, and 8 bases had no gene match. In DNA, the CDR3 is TGTGCCAGCAGTGAATGGGGGGGTACGGGAGAGCAGTACTTC. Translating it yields CASSEWGGTGEQYF.

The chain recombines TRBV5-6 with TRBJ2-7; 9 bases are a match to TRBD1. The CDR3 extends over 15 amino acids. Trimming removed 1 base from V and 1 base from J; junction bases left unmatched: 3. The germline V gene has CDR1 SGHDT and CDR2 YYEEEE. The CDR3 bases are TGTGCCAGCAGCTTGTTGGGACAGGGTTCCTACGAGCAGTACTTC. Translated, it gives CASSLLGQGSYEQYF.

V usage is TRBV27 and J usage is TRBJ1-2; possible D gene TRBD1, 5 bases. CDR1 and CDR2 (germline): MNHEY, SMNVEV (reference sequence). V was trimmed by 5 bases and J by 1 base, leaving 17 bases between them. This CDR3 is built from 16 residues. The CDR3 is CASSQTPWGINYGYTF. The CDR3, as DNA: TGTGCCAGCAGTCAAACCCCGTGGGGCATTAACTATGGCTACACCTTC.

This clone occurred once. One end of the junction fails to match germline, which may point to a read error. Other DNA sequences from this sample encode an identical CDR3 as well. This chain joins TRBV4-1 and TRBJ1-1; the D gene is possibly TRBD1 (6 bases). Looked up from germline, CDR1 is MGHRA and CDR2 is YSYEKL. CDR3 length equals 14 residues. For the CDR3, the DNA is TGTGCCAGCAGCCAAGATGGGGGCAAATATGAAGCTTTCTTT. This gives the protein CASSQDGGKYEAFF.

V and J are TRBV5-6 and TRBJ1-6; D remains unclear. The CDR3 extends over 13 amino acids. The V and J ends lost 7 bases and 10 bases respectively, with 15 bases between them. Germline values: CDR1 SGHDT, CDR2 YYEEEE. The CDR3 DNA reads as TGTGCCAGCCCCATTCCCGGAGGATCACCCCTCCACTTT. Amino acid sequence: CASPIPGGSPLHF.

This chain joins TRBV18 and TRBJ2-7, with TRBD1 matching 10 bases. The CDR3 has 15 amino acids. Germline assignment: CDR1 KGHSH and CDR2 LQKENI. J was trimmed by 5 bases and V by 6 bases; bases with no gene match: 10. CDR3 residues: CASSEMGQGYDEQYF. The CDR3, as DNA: TGTGCCAGCTCGGAAATGGGACAGGGGTACGACGAGCAGTACTTC.

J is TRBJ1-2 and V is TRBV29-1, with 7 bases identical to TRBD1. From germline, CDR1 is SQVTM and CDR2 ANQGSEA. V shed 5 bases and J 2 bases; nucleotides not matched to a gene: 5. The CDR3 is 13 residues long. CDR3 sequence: CSVMGTVNYGYTF. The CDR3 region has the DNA TGCAGCGTTATGGGGACAGTGAACTATGGCTACACCTTC. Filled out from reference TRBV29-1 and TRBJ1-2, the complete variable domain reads SAVISQKPSRDICQRGTSLTIQCQVDSQVTMMFWYRQQPGQSLTLIATANQGSEATYESGFVIDKFPISRPNLTFSTLTVSNMSPEDSSIYLCSVMGTVNYGYTFGSGTRLTVV.

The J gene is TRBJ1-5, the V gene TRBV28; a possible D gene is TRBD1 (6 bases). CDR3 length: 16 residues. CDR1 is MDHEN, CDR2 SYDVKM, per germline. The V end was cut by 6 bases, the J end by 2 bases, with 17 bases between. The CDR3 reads CASSRGTGQGNQPQHF. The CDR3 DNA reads TGTGCCAGCAGCCGGGGCACAGGGCAAGGCAATCAGCCCCAGCATTTT.

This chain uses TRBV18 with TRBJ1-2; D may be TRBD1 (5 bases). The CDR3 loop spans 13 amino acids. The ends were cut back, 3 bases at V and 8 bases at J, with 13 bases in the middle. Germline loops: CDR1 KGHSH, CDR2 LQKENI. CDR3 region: CASSPERQRGYTF. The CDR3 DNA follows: TGTGCCAGCTCACCCGAGCGACAGCGGGGCTACACCTTC.

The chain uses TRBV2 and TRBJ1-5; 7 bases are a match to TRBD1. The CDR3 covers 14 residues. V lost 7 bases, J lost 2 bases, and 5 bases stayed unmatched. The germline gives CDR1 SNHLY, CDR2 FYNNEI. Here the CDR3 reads CASKGAWGNQPQHF. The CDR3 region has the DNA TGTGCCAGCAAGGGGGCTTGGGGCAATCAGCCCCAGCATTTT.

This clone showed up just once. CDR3 coding DNA: TGTGCCAGCAGTGAGGGGCTAGCGGGAAGCACAGATACGCAGTATTTT. Amino acids: CASSEGLAGSTDTQYF. This chain links TRBV2 with TRBJ2-3; 9 bases are a match to TRBD2. The CDR3 is made up of 16 amino acids. Looked up from germline, CDR1 is SNHLY and CDR2 is FYNNEI. The V gene end was trimmed by 3 bases and the J gene end by 0 bases; junction bases not matched to a gene: 4.

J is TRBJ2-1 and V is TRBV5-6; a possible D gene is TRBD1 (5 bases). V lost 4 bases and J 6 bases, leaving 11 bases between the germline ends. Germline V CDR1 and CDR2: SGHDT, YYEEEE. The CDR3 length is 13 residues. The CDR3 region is CASSPGHINEQFF. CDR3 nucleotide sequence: TGTGCCAGCAGCCCAGGACACATCAATGAGCAGTTCTTC.